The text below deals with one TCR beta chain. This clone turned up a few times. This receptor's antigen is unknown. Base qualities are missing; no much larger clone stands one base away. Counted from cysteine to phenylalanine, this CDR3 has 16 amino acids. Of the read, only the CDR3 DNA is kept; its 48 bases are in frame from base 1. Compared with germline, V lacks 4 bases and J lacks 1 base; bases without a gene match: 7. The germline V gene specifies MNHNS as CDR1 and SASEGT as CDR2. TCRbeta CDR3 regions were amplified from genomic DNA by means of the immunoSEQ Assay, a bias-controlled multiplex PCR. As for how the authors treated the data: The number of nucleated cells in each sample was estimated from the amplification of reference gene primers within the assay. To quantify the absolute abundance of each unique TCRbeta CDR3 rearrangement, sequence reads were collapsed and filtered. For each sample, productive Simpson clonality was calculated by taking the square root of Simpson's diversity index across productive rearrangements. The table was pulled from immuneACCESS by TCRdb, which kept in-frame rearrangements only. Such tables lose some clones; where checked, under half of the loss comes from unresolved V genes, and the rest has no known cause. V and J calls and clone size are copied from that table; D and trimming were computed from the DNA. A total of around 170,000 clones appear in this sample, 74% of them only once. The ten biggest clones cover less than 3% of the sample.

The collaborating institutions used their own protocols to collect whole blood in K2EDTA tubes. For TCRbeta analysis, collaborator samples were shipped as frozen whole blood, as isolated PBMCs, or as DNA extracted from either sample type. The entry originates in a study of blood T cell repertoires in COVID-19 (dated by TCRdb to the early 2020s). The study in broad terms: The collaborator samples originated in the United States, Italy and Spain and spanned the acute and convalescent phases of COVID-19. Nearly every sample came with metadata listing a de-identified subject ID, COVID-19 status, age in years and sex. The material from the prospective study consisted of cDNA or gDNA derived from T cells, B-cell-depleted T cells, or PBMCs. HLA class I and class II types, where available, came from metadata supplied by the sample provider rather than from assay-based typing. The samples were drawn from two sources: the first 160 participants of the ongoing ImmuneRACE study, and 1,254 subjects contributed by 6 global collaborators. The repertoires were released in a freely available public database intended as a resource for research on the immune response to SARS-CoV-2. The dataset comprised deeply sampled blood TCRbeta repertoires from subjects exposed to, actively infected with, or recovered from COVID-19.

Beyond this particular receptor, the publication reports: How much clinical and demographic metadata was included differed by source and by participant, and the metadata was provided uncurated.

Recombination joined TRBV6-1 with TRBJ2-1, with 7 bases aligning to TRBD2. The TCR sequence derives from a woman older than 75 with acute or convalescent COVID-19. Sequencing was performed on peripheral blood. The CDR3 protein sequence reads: CASSGKRGGSYNEQFF. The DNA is TGTGCCAGCAGTGGGAAGCGGGGCGGGTCCTACAATGAGCAGTTCTTC.